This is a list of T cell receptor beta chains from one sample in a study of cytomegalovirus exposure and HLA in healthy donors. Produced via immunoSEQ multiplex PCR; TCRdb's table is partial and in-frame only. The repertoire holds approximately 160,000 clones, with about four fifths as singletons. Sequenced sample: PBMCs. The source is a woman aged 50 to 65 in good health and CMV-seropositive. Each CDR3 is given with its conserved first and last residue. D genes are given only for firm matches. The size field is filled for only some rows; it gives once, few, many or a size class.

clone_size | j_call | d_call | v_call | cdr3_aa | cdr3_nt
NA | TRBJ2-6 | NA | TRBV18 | CASSPGRAGANVLTF | TGTGCCAGCTCACCAGGGCGGGCTGGGGCCAACGTCCTGACTTTC
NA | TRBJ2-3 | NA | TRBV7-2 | CASSLDGLGNTQYF | TGTGCCAGCAGCTTAGATGGACTGGGCAATACGCAGTATTTT
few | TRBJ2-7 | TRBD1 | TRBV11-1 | CASSWTGGSYEQYF | TGTGCCAGCAGCTGGACAGGGGGCTCCTACGAGCAGTACTTC
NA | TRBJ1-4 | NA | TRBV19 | CASSIDRPLKTEKLFF | TGTGCCAGTAGTATAGATCGGCCACTAAAAACTGAAAAACTGTTTTTT
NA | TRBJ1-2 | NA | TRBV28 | CASAGAYGYTF | TGTGCCAGCGCGGGGGCCTATGGCTACACCTTC
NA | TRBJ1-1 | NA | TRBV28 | CASSLSPLRRVGTEAFF | TGTGCCAGCAGTTTATCCCCCCTAAGGAGGGTTGGGACTGAAGCTTTCTTT
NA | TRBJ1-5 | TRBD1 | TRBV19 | CASSPGYGTGSGNQPQHF | TGTGCCAGTAGTCCTGGATACGGGACAGGGTCTGGAAATCAGCCCCAGCATTTT
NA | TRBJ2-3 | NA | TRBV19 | CASSPQPGFYSTDTQYF | TGTGCCAGTAGCCCACAGCCTGGGTTCTACAGCACAGATACGCAGTATTTT
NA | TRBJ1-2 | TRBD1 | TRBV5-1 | CASSLGDSPYGYTF | TGCGCCAGCAGCTTGGGGGACAGTCCCTATGGCTACACCTTC
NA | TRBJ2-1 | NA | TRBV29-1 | CSVAGAYNEQFF | TGCAGCGTTGCGGGGGCCTACAATGAGCAGTTCTTC
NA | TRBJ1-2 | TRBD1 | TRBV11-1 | CASSFGTGSGYTF | TGTGCCAGCAGCTTCGGGACAGGGTCTGGCTACACCTTC
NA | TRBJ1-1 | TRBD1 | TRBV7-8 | CASSFPSGTVNTEAFF | TGTGCCAGCAGCTTTCCCTCCGGGACAGTGAACACTGAAGCTTTCTTT
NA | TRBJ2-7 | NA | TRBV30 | CALRGGYEQYF | TGTGCCCTTCGAGGTGGCTACGAGCAGTACTTC
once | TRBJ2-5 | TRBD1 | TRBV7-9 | CASSLGQGGQYF | TGTGCCAGCAGCTTAGGACAGGGGGGCCAGTACTTC
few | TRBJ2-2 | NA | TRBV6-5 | CASSPGVAGELFF | TGTGCCAGCAGTCCGGGGGTGGCCGGGGAGCTGTTTTTT
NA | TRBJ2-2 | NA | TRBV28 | CASSFRRIGTGELFF | TGTGCCAGCAGTTTTAGGAGGATTGGCACCGGGGAGCTGTTTTTT
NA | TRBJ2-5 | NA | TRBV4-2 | CASSQDIGQGQETQYF | TGTGCCAGCAGCCAAGATATCGGGCAGGGACAAGAGACCCAGTACTTC
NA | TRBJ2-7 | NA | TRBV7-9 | CASSITIHRQYF | TGTGCCAGCAGCATAACGATCCATAGGCAGTACTTC
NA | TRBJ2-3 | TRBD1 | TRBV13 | CASSLVGTGGDTPYF | TGTGCCAGCAGCTTAGTGGGGACAGGGGGAGATACGCCGTATTTT
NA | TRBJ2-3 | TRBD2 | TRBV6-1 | CASSGLAGGPDTQYF | TGTGCCAGCAGTGGACTAGCGGGGGGGCCAGATACGCAGTATTTT
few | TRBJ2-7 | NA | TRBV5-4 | CASSLLQGRDEQYF | TGTGCCAGCAGCTTGCTTCAGGGAAGGGACGAGCAGTACTTC
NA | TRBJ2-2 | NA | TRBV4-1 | CASSPLSGRTGELFF | TGCGCCAGCAGCCCGTTGTCCGGGAGAACCGGGGAGCTGTTTTTT
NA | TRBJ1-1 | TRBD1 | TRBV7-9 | CASSLDREGTEAFF | TGTGCCAGCAGCCTGGACAGGGAAGGCACTGAAGCTTTCTTT
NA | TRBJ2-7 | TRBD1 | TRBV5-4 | CASSPSRDRVYEQYF | TGTGCCAGCAGCCCTTCCCGGGACAGGGTCTACGAGCAGTACTTC
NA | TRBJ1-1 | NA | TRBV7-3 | CASSLQGMGTEAFF | TGTGCCAGCAGCTTACAGGGGATGGGCACTGAAGCTTTCTTT
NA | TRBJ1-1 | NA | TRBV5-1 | CASSLDGETEAFF | TGCGCCAGCAGCTTGGATGGGGAGACTGAAGCTTTCTTT
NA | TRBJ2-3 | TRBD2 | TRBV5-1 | CASSFDSGTDTQYF | TGCGCCAGCAGCTTTGATAGCGGGACAGATACGCAGTATTTT
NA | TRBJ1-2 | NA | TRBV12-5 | CASGLAFHRDGYTF | TGTGCTAGTGGTTTGGCCTTCCACAGGGATGGCTACACCTTC
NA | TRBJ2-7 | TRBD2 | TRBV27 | CASSSRPPGLAGTSYEQYF | TGTGCCAGCAGTTCTAGGCCTCCGGGACTAGCGGGAACCTCCTACGAGCAGTACTTC
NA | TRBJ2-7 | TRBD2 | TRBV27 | CASTQTSGAYEQYF | TGTGCCAGCACCCAGACTAGCGGAGCCTACGAGCAGTACTTC
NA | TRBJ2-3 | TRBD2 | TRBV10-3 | CAISPNVRGGYTDTQYF | TGTGCCATCAGTCCAAACGTTCGGGGGGGCTACACAGATACGCAGTATTTT
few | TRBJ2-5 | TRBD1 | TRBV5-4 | CASSLGGQGLETQYF | TGTGCCAGCAGCTTGGGGGGACAGGGGTTGGAGACCCAGTACTTC
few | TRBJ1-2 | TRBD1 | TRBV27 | CASSPSYPQGAGTF | TGTGCCAGCAGTCCTTCGTATCCTCAGGGGGCGGGGACCTTC
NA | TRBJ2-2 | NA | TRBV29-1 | CSVEDEPWGGGNTGELFF | TGCAGCGTTGAGGACGAACCGTGGGGGGGCGGGAACACCGGGGAGCTGTTTTTT
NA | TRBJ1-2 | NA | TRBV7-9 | CSSSLEGHGYTF | TGTTCCAGCAGCTTAGAGGGGCATGGCTACACCTTC
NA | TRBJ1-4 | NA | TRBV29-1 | CSVSEGGEKLFF | TGCAGCGTTTCAGAGGGTGGGGAAAAACTGTTTTTT
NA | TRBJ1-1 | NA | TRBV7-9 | CASSLISSYTEAFF | TGTGCCAGCAGCCTTATCTCCAGTTACACTGAAGCTTTCTTT
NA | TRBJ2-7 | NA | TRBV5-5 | CASSFPRAYEQYF | TGTGCCAGCAGCTTCCCCAGGGCTTACGAGCAGTACTTC
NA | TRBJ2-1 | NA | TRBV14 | CASSRPGLFNEQFF | TGTGCCAGCAGCCGCCCGGGACTCTTCAATGAGCAGTTCTTC
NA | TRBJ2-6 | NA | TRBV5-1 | CASSLARGSGANVLTF | TGCGCCAGCAGCTTGGCTAGGGGATCTGGGGCCAACGTCCTGACTTTC
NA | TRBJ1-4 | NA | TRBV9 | CASSVEGGGEKLFF | TGTGCCAGCAGCGTAGAAGGAGGAGGTGAAAAACTGTTTTTT
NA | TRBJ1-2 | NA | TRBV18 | CASSPAATTYGYTF | TGTGCCAGCTCACCCGCCGCGACTACCTATGGCTACACCTTC
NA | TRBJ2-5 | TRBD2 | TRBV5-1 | CASSLELAGGKTQYF | TGCGCCAGCAGCTTGGAGCTAGCGGGGGGTAAGACCCAGTACTTC
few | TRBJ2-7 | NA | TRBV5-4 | CASSGRRDSYEQYF | TGTGCCAGCAGCGGCCGCCGGGACTCCTACGAGCAGTACTTC
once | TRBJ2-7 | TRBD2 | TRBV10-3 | CAISKNSGPSSYEQYF | TGTGCCATCAGTAAAAATAGCGGGCCAAGCTCCTACGAGCAGTACTTC
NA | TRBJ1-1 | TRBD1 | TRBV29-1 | CSVGQVYTEAFF | TGCAGCGTAGGACAGGTTTACACTGAAGCTTTCTTT
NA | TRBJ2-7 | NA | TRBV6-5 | CASSRTVSDEQYF | TGTGCCAGCAGCCGTACAGTATCCGACGAGCAGTACTTC
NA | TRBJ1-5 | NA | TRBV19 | CASSIGRGGKSNQPQHF | TGTGCCAGTAGTATAGGGCGGGGAGGGAAAAGCAATCAGCCCCAGCATTTT
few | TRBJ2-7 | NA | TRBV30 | CAWRPPWLRDPYEQYF | TGTGCCTGGAGACCCCCATGGCTCAGGGATCCCTACGAGCAGTACTTC
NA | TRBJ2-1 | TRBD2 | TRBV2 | CASSRLAGDNEQFF | TGTGCCAGCAGCCGACTAGCGGGGGACAATGAGCAGTTCTTC
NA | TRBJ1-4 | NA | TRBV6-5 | CASRTAAGYEKLFF | TGTGCCAGCAGAACGGCAGCGGGGTATGAAAAACTGTTTTTT
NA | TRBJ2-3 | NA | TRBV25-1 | CASSEFAGFWSTDTQYF | TGTGCCAGCAGTGAATTCGCGGGGTTTTGGAGCACAGATACGCAGTATTTT
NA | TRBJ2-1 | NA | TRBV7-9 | CASSFRRWESGEQFF | TGTGCCAGCAGCTTCCGACGGTGGGAGAGCGGTGAGCAGTTCTTC
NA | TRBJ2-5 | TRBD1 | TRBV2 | CASSGLGGPETQYF | TGTGCCAGCAGCGGATTAGGGGGCCCAGAGACCCAGTACTTC
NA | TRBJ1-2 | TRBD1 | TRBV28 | CASEPGRGRANYGYTF | TGTGCCAGCGAACCGGGCAGGGGGCGCGCTAACTATGGCTACACCTTC
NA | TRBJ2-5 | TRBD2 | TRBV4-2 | CASSQDSPSGGETQYF | TGTGCCAGCAGCCAAGATTCGCCTAGCGGGGGGGAGACCCAGTACTTC
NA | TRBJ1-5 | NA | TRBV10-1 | CASRITGSCLKGNSNQPQHF | TGCGCCAGCAGAATCACAGGGAGTTGTTTAAAAGGTAATAGCAATCAGCCCCAGCATTTT
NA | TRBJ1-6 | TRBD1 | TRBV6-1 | CASSQDSGTAYNSPLHF | TGTGCCAGCAGTCAAGACTCCGGGACAGCGTATAATTCACCCCTCCACTTT
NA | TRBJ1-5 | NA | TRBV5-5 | CASSPQGSQPQHF | TGTGCCAGCAGCCCGCAGGGTAGTCAGCCCCAGCATTTT
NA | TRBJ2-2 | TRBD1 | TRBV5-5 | CASSLRDRPNTGELFF | TGTGCCAGCAGCTTGCGGGACAGACCGAACACCGGGGAGCTGTTTTTT